This TCR beta chain was identified during a study of cytomegalovirus exposure and HLA in healthy donors. General observations from the study: According to a later analysis, most TCR beta chains associated with CMV appeared HLA-restricted. Sequencing likely produced, as an artifact, a cluster of highly shared sequence variants. Some V segments (TRBV6-2 and TRBV6-3 among them) were excluded as indistinguishable.

Researchers ran the PCR with 60 Vbeta and 13 Jbeta primers. Libraries were prepared by immunoSEQ multiplex PCR; TCRdb keeps only in-frame clonotypes and omits some of them. This sample has around 130,000 clones, with approximately 67% found just once. CDR3 length equals 14 residues. Trimming took 4 bases from V and 4 from J, leaving 14 bases between them. Per the germline V gene, CDR1 is GTSNPN and CDR2 is SVGIG (reference sequence). As for this clone: Antigen: not known.

The sequence came from a man aged 18 to 29 in good health and CMV-seronegative. The V gene is TRBV30, the J gene TRBJ1-3, with no clear D. The sequenced material came from PBMCs. CDR3 nucleotides: TGTGCCTGGACGCGGGGAAGCCCAGGAAACACCATATATTTT. Translated, it gives CAWTRGSPGNTIYF.